This paragraph reports one T cell receptor (beta chain). This clonotype was seen more than once but under ten times. Its specific antigen is unknown. Base qualities are not recorded, but no much larger clone differs from it by a single base. The data originate from a study of blood T cells in healthy people across ages (dated by TCRdb to between 2015 and 2016). The study in broad terms: Template switching captured roughly one uniquely barcoded TCR beta cDNA molecule per two T cells in model experiments. Donors were grouped into four age groups: young (average approximately 16 years), middle-aged (39), aged (about 59) and long-lived (about 82). Donors of different ages were randomly distributed across sequencing lanes to avoid experimental bias. The study analyzed two additional independent replicas of 1 million unique cDNA reads from the same blood draw for two donors, one aged 18 to 30 and one aged 80 or older. The study measured age-related changes in TCR beta repertoire diversity using deep sequencing normalized with unique cDNA molecular identifiers.

The 39 donors, aged about 6 to 90 years, were systemically healthy Caucasian individuals from Russia. Each donor gave ten milliliters of peripheral blood, collected into EDTA-treated Vacutainer tubes. Ficoll-Paque density-gradient centrifugation was used to isolate PBMCs, with at least 6.5 million per sample. Total RNA, at least 5.5 micrograms per sample, was extracted from PBMCs with Trizol reagent. Naive CD45RAhigh/CD27high T cell percentages were measured by flow cytometry on a PBMC aliquot from every donor. The library was prepared using 5' RACE. Sequencer: Illumina HiSeq 2500. A second PCR of about 7 to 12 cycles was performed with a sample-barcoded 5' primer and a J-beta primer mix. Each TCR beta cDNA molecule received a unique molecular identifier from a template-switch 5' adaptor carrying 12 random nucleotides. At least 2.5 million CDR3-containing paired-end reads were obtained from each sample. First-strand cDNA was synthesized from all RNA with the Mint cDNA synthesis kit, primed by a TRBC-specific oligonucleotide. After uracil-DNA glycosylase treatment, a first 18-cycle PCR used universal primers M1SS and BC2_uni_R on all cDNA. The study's own analysis went as follows. For normalization, 1 million high-quality reads, each with a distinct molecular identifier, were randomly selected from each sample. Reads with shared molecular identifiers were discarded instead of being binned into consensus sequences. MiTCR, run with a Q25 quality threshold and the strictest error-elimination algorithm, handled CDR3 identification, clonotype clustering and error correction. A nonparametric unseen species model using Euler transformation provided a lower-bound estimate of total TCR beta diversity. Using fastp at Q25 and MiXCR, TCRdb reprocessed the public reads and kept productive beta chains. Every entry covers one CDR3 protein and lists the most common genes and DNA from its rows. The V and J calls and clone size come from TCRdb's table, not from the authors' own analysis. The sample yields under 750,000 distinct CDR3 sequences; around half were counted once. The ten largest clones represent 20% to 25% of the sample.

General findings and caveats noted by the study authors: The CMV infection status of donors was not known, potentially confounding age-related changes in expanded clonotypes. Compared with the aged group, the long-lived group had more naive CD4+ T cells, fewer expanded clones and increased TCR diversity, suggesting age selection. Observed TCR beta diversity per million T cells fell roughly linearly with age, and a significant reduction was already apparent by age roughly 40. Because profiling used bulk unsorted PBMCs, naive and antigen-experienced compartments could not be compared conclusively. Estimates of total diversity based on one million sequenced T cells were regarded as lower bounds and as underestimates. A strong correlation was found between observed TCR beta diversity and the percentage of naive T cells measured by flow cytometry.

The germline V gene provides CDR1 SGHRS and CDR2 YFSETQ. V and J are truncated by 4 bases and 2 bases respectively, leaving an intervening sequence of 13 bases. The CDR3 measures 16 amino acids from cysteine to phenylalanine. The retained sequence is limited to the CDR3, 48 bases, with the frame set at the first base. The receptor was isolated from a man of 80 years or more in good health. The material sequenced was blood. This chain joins TRBV5-1 to TRBJ2-6; the D gene cannot be resolved reliably. The base sequence is TGCGCCAGCAGCCAAGGTGTGGGTACTGGGGCCAACGTCCTGACTTTC. It translates to CASSQGVGTGANVLTF. The reference TRBV5-1 and TRBJ2-6 proteins fill in what lies around the CDR3, so the full variable domain reads KAGVTQTPRYLIKTRGQQVTLSCSPISGHRSVSWYQQTPGQGLQFLFEYFSETQRNKGNFPGRFSGRQFSNSRSEMNVSTLELGDSALYLCASSQGVGTGANVLTFGAGSRLTVL.